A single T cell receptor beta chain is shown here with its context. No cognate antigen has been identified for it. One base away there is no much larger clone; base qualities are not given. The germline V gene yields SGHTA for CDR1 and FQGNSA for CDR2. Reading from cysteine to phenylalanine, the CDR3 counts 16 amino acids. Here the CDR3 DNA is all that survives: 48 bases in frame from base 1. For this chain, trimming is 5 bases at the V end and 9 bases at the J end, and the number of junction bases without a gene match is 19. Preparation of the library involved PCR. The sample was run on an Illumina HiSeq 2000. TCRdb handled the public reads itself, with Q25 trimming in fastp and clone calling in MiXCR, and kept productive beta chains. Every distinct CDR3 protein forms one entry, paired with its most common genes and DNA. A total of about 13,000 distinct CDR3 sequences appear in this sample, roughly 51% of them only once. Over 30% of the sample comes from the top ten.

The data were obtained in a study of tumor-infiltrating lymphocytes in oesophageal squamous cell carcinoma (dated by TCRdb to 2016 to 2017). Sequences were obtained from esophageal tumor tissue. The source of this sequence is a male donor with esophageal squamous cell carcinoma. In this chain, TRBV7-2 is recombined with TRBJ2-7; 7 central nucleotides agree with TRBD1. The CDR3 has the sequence CASSLFRTGSVDTQYF. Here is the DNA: TGTGCCAGCAGCCTTTTTAGGACAGGTTCTGTGGATACGCAGTACTTC.